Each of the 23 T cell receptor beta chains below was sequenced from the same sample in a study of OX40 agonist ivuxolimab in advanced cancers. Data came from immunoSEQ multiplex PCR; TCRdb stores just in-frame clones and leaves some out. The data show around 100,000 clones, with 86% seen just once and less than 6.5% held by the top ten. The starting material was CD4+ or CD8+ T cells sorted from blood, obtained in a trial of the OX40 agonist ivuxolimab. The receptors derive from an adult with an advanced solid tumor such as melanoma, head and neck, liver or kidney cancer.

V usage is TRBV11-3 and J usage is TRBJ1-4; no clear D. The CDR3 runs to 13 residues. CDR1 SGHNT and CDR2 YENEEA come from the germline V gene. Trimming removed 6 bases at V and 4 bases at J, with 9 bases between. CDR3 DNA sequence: TGTGCCAGCAGGCGATCCCTTAATGAAAAACTGTTTTTT. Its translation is CASRRSLNEKLFF.

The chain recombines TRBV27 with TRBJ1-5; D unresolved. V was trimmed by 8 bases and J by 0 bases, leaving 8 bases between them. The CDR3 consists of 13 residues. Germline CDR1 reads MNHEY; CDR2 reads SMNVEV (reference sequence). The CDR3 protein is CASALYSNQPQHF. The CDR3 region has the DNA TGTGCCAGCGCCCTATATAGCAATCAGCCCCAGCATTTT.

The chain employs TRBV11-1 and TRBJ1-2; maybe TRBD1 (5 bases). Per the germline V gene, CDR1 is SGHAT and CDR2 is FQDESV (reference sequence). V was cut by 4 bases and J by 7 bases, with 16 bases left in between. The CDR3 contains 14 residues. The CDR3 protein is CASSSGPLIGGYTF. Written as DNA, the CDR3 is TGTGCCAGCAGCTCGGGACCGCTAATCGGTGGCTACACCTTC. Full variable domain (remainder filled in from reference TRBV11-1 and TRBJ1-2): EAEVAQSPRYKITEKSQAVAFWCDPISGHATLYWYRQILGQGPELLVQFQDESVVDDSQLPKDRFSAERLKGVDSTLKIQPAELGDSAMYLCASSSGPLIGGYTFGSGTRLTVV.

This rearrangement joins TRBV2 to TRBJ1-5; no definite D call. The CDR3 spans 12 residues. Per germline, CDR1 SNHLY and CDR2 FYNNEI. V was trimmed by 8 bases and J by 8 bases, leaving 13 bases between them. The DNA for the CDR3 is TGTGCCAGCGGGTTACTTGGGGAGCCCCAGCATTTT. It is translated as CASGLLGEPQHF.

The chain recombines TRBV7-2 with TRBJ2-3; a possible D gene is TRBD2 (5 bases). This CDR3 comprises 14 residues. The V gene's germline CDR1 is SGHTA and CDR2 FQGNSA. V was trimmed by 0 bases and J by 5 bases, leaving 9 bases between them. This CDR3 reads CASSLAQRVDTQYF. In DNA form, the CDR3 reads TGTGCCAGCAGCTTAGCGCAGAGGGTAGATACGCAGTATTTT.

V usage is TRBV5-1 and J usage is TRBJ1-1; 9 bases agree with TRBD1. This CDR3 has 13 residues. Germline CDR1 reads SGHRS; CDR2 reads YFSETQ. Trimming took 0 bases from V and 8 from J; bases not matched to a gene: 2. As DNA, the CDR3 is TGCGCCAGCAGCTTGGAGGGGACAGGGGAAGCTTTCTTT. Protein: CASSLEGTGEAFF.

The DNA of the CDR3 is TGTGCCAGCAGCCTTAACAGGGGAAGGACAGATACGCAGTATTTT. It codes for CASSLNRGRTDTQYF. The chain has TRBV14 and TRBJ2-3; TRBD1 aligns across 7 bases. The junction had 7 bases not matched to a gene; V was cut back by 4 bases and J by 3 bases. Germline CDR1 SGHDN, CDR2 FVKESK. This CDR3 is 15 amino acids long. The whole variable domain, remainder taken from reference TRBV14 and TRBJ2-3, is EAGVTQFPSHSVIEKGQTVTLRCDPISGHDNLYWYRRVMGKEIKFLLHFVKESKQDESGMPNNRFLAERTGGTYSTLKVQPAELEDSGVYFCASSLNRGRTDTQYFGPGTRLTVL.

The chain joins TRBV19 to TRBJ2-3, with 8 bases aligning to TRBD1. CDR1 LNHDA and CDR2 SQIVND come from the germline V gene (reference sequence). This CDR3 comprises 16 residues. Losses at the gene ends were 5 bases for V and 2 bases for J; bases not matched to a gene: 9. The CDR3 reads CASSSSGTGFTDTQYF. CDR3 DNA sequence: TGTGCCAGTAGTTCATCCGGGACAGGCTTCACAGATACGCAGTATTTT.

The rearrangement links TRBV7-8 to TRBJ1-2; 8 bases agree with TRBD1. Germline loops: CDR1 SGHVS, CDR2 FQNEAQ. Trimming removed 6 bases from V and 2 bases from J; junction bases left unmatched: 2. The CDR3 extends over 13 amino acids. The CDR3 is CASRRQGNYGYTF. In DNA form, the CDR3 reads TGTGCCAGCAGGCGACAGGGGAACTATGGCTACACCTTC.

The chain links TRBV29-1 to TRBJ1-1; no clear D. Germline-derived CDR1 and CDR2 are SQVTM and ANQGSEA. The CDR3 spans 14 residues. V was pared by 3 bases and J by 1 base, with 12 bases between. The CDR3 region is CSVESIRRNTEAFF. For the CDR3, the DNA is TGCAGCGTTGAGTCGATCCGGAGGAACACTGAAGCTTTCTTT. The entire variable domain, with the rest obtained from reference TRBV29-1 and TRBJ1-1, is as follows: SAVISQKPSRDICQRGTSLTIQCQVDSQVTMMFWYRQQPGQSLTLIATANQGSEATYESGFVIDKFPISRPNLTFSTLTVSNMSPEDSSIYLCSVESIRRNTEAFFGQGTRLTVV.

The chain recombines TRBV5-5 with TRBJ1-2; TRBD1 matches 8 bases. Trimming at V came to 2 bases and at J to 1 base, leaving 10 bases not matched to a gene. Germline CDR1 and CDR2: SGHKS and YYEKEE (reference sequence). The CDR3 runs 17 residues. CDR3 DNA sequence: TGTGCCAGCAGCTTCAGGGACAGGCCGCGAAATAACTATGGCTACACCTTC. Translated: CASSFRDRPRNNYGYTF.

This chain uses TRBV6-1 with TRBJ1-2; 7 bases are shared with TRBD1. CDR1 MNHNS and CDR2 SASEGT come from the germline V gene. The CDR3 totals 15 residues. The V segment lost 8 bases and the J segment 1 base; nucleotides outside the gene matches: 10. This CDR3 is CASWIRDSYNYGYTF. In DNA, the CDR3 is TGTGCCAGCTGGATCCGGGACAGCTATAACTATGGCTACACCTTC.

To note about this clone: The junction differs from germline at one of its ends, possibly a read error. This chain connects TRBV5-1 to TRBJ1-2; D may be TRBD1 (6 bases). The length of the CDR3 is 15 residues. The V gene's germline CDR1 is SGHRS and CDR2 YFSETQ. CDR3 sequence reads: CASSSRDKLNYGHTF. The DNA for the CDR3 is TGCGCCAGCAGCTCACGGGACAAACTAAACTATGGCCACACCTTC.

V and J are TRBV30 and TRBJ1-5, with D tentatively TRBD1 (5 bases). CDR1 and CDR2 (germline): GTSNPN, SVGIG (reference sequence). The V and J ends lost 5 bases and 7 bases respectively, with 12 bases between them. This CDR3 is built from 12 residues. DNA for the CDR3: TGTGCCTGGTCGCGGGGCCGGCAGCCCCAGCATTTT. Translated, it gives CAWSRGRQPQHF. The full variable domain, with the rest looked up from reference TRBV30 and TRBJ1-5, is SQTIHQWPATLVQPVGSPLSLECTVEGTSNPNLYWYRQAAGRGLQLLFYSVGIGQISSEVPQNLSASRPQDRQFILSSKKLLLSDSGFYLCAWSRGRQPQHFGDGTRLSIL.

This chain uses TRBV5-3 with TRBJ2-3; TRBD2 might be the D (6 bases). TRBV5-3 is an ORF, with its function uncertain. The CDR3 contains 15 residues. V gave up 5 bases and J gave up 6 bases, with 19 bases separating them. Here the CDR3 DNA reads TGTGCCAGAAGGTTCAGGAACGGGGGACGTGATACGCAGTATTTT. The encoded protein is CARRFRNGGRDTQYF.

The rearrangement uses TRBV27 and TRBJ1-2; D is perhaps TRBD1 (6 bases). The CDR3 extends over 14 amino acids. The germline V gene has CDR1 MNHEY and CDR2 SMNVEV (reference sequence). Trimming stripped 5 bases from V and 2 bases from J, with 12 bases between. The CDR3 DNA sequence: TGTGCCAGCAGTCCACAGGGTGTAAACTATGGCTACACCTTC. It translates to CASSPQGVNYGYTF.

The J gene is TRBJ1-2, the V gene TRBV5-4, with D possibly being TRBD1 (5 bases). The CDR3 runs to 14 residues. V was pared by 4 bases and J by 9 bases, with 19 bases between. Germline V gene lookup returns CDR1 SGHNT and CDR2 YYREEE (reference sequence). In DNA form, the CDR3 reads TGTGCCAGCAGCCCTTTCGAGGCAGGGAGGAGCTACACCTTC. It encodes CASSPFEAGRSYTF.

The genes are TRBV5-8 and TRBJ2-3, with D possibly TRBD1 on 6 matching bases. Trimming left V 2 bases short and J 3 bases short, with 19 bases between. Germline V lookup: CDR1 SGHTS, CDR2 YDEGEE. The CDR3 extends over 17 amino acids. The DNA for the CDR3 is TGTGCCAGCAGCTTCGGCAGGGGCGTTTCGACGACAGATACGCAGTATTTT. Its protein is CASSFGRGVSTTDTQYF.

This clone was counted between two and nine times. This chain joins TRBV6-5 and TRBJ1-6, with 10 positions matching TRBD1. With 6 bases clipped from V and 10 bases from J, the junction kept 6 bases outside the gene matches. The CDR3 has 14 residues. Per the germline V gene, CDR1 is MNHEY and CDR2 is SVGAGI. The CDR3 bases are TGTGCCAGCAGGGGGACAGGGGTAAACTCACCCCTCCACTTT. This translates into CASRGTGVNSPLHF.

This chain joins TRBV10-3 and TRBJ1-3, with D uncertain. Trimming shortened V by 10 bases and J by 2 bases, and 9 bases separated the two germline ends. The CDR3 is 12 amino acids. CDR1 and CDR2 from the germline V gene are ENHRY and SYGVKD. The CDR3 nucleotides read TGTGCCACCGCGAGGGCTGGAAACACCATATATTTT. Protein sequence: CATARAGNTIYF.

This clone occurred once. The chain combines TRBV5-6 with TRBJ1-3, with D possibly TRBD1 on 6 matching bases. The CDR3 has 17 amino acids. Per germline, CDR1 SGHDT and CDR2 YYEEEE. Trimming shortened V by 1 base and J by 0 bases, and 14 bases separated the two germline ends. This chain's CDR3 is CASSLYAGAFSGNTIYF. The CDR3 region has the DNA TGTGCCAGCAGCTTGTATGCGGGGGCTTTCTCTGGAAACACCATATATTTT.

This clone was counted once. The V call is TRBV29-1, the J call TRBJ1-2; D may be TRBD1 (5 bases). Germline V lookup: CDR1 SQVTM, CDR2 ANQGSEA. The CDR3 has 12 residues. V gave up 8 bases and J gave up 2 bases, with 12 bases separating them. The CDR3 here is CSFWTRNYGYTF. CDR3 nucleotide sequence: TGCAGCTTTTGGACACGGAACTATGGCTACACCTTC.

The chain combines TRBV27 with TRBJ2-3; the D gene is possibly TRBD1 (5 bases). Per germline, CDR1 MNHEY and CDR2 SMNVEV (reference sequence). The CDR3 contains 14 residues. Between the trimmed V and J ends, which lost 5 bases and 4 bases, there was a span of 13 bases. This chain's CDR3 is CASSNQGWADTQYF. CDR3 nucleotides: TGTGCCAGCAGTAATCAGGGTTGGGCAGATACGCAGTATTTT.